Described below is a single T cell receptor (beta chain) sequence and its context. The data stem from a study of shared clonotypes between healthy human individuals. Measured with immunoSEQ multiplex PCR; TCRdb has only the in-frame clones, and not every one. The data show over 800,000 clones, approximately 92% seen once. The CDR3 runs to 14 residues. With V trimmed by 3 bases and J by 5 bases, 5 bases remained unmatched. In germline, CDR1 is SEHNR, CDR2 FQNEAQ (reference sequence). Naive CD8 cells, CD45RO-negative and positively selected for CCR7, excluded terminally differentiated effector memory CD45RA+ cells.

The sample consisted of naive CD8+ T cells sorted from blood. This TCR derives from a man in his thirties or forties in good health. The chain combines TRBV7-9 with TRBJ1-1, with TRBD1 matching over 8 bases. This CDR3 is CASSLGTGLTEAFF. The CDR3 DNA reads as TGTGCCAGCAGCTTGGGGACAGGCCTAACTGAAGCTTTCTTT.